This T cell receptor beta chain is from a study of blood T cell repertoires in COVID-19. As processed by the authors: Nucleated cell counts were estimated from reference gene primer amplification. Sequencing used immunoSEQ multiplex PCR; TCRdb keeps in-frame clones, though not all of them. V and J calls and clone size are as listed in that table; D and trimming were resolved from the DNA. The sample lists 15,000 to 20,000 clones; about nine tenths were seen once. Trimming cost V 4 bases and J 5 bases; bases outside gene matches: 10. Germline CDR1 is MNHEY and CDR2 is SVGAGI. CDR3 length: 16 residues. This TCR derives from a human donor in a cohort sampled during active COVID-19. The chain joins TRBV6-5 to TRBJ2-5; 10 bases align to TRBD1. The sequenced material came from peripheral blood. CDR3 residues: CASSSPGTGVGETQYF. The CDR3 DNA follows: TGTGCCAGCAGTTCCCCCGGGACAGGGGTCGGGGAGACCCAGTACTTC.